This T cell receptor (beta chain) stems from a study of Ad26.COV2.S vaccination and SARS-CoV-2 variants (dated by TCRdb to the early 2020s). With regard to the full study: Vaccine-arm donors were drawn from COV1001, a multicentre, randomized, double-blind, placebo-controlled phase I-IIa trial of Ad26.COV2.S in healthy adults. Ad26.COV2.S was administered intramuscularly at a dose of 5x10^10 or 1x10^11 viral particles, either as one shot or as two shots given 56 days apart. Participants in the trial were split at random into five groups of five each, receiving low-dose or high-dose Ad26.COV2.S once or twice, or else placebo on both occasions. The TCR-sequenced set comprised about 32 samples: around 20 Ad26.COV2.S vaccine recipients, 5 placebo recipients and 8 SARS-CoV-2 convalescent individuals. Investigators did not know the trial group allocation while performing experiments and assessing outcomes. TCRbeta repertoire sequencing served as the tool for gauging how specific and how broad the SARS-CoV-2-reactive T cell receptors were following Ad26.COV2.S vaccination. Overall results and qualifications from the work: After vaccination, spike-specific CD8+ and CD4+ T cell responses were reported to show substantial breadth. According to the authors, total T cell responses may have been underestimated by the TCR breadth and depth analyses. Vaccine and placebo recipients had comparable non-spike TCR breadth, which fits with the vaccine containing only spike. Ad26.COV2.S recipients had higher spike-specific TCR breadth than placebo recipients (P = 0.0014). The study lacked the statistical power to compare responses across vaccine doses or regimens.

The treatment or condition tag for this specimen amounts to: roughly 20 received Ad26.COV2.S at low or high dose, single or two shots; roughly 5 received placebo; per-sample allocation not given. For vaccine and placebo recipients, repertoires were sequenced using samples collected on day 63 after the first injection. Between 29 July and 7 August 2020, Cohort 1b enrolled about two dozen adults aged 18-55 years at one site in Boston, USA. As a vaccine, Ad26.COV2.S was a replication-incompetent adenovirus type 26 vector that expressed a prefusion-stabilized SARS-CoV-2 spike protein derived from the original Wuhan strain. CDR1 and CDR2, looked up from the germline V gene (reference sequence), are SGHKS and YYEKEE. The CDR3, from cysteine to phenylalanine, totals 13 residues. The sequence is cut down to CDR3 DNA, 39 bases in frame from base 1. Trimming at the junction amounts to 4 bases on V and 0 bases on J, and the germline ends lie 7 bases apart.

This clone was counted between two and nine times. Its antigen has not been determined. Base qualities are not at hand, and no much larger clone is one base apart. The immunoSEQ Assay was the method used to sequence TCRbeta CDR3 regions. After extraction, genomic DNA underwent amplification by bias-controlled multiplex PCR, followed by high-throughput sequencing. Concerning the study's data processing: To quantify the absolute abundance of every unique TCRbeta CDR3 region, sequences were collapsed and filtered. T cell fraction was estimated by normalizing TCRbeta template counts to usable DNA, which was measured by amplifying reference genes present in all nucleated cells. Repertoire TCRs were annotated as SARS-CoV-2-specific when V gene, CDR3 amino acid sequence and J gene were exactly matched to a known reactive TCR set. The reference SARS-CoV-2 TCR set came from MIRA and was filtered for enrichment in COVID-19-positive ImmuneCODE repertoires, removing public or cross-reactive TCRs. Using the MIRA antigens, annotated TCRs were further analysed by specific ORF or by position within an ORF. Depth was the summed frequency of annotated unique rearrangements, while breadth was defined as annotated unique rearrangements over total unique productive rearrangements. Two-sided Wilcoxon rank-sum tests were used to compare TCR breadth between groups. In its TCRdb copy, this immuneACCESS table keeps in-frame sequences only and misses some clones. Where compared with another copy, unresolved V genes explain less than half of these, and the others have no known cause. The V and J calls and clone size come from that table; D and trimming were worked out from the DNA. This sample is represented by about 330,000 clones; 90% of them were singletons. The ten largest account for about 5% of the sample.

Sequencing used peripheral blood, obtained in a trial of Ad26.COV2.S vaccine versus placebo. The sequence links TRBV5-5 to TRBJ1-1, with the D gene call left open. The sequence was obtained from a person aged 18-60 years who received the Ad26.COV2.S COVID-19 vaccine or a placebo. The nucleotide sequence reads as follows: TGTGCCAGCAGCGGTACACTGAACACTGAAGCTTTCTTT. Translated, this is CASSGTLNTEAFF.